This T cell receptor (beta chain) was obtained from a study of post-analysis software for immune sequencing data. General study findings and limits: TRBV5-6, TRBV5-1 and TRBV20-1 were among about 5 TRBV segments more frequent in patients than controls. Analysis by F measure revealed that same-batch samples clustered strongly together. Multiple sclerosis patients showed significantly lower normalized Chao1 diversity than controls did.

In germline, CDR1 is SGHAT, CDR2 FQNNGV. CDR3 size: 15 residues. Trimming took off 1 base at V and 2 bases at J, with 10 bases between the two ends. Presence of unique molecular identifiers characterized the TCR beta cDNA libraries. T cells numbering about 0.95 to 10 million yielded some 500,000 cDNA molecules. TCRdb called the PCR reads again in MiXCR, with one record for every CDR3 protein. Here the sample spans more than 450,000 distinct CDR3 sequences, about a third being singletons. Worth noting for this clonotype: Its antigen remains unknown.

Sequences were obtained from blood. V is TRBV11-2 and J is TRBJ2-3; a possible D gene is TRBD2 (5 bases). The receptor was derived from a girl under 18 with multiple sclerosis. CDR3 residues: CASSLGSVLTDTQYF. DNA of the CDR3: TGTGCCAGCAGCTTAGGTAGCGTCCTCACAGATACGCAGTATTTT.